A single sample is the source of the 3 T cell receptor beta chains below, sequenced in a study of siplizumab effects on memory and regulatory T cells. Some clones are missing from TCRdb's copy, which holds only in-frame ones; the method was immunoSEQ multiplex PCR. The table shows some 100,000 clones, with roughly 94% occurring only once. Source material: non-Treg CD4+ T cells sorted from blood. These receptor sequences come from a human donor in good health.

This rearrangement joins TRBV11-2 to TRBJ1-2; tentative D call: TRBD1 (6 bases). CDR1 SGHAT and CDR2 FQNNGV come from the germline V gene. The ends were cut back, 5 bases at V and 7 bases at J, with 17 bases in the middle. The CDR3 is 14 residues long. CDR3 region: CASSPNRENLGYTF. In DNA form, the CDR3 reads TGTGCCAGCAGCCCCAACAGGGAAAACCTTGGCTACACCTTC.

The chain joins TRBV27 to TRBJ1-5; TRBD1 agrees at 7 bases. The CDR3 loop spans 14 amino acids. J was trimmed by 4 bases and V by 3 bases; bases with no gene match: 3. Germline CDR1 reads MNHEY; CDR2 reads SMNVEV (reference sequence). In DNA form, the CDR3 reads TGTGCCAGCAGTTTGAGGGGGCAGAATCAGCCCCAGCATTTT. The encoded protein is CASSLRGQNQPQHF.

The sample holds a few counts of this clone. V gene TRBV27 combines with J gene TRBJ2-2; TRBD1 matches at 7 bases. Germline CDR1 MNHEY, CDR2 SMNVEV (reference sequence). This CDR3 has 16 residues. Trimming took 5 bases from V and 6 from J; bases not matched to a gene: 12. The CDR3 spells CASSKRQGRLPGELFF. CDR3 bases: TGTGCCAGCAGTAAGAGACAGGGTCGATTGCCCGGGGAGCTGTTTTTT.